These T cell receptor beta chains were read from a single sample in a study of blood T cell repertoires in COVID-19. Repertoires were generated with immunoSEQ multiplex PCR, while TCRdb's copy carries only in-frame clones and drops some. Altogether over 130,000 clones are present, roughly 85% being singletons, with the ten largest covering 2.5% to 4%. Sequencing input: peripheral blood. The source is a man in his 70s with acute or convalescent COVID-19. Both conserved end residues are part of each CDR3. The D gene is left open where the match is weak. Only some rows state a clone size, as once, few, many or a class for expanded clones.

cdr3_aa,cdr3_nt,v_call,d_call,j_call,clone_size
CASSQGTGNYGYTF,TGCGCCAGCAGCCAAGGTACAGGCAACTATGGCTACACCTTC,TRBV4-1,.,TRBJ1-2,.
CATSEPSSLGSDTQYF,TGTGCCACCAGTGAACCTAGCTCTCTGGGGTCAGATACGCAGTATTTT,TRBV24-1,.,TRBJ2-3,.
CASSIVLRGFYEQYF,TGTGCCAGTAGTATAGTATTGCGGGGATTCTACGAGCAGTACTTC,TRBV19,.,TRBJ2-7,.
CASSYTGLNTEAFF,TGTGCCAGCAGTTACACAGGATTGAACACTGAAGCTTTCTTT,TRBV6-2/TRBV6-3,.,TRBJ1-1,.
CASRGLAGNTGELFF,TGTGCCAGCAGGGGACTAGCGGGAAACACCGGGGAGCTGTTTTTT,TRBV6-5,TRBD2,TRBJ2-2,few
CASSLRTGSGEKLFF,TGTGCCAGCAGCCTTCGGACAGGGTCAGGGGAAAAACTGTTTTTT,TRBV3-1/TRBV3-2,TRBD1,TRBJ1-4,.
CASKRGSEAFF,TGTGCCAGCAAAAGAGGAAGTGAAGCTTTCTTT,TRBV28,.,TRBJ1-1,.
CASSLAGGPDTQYF,TGCGCCAGCAGCTTGGCGGGAGGGCCAGATACGCAGTATTTT,TRBV5-1,TRBD2,TRBJ2-3,.
CASSVETGGPQETQYF,TGTGCCAGCAGCGTCGAGACAGGGGGCCCTCAAGAGACCCAGTACTTC,TRBV9,TRBD1,TRBJ2-5,.
CASAAAGGPVAGELFF,TGTGCCAGCGCCGCAGCGGGAGGACCGGTTGCCGGGGAGCTGTTTTTT,TRBV13,TRBD2,TRBJ2-2,once
CASSFSGSGTGELFF,TGTGCCAGCAGCTTCAGCGGGAGTGGCACCGGGGAGCTGTTTTTT,TRBV7-2,TRBD2,TRBJ2-2,.
CASSLSWPSYNEQFF,TGTGCCAGCAGTTTATCGTGGCCCTCGTACAATGAGCAGTTCTTC,TRBV27,.,TRBJ2-1,.
CASSYSPGLAGGSSSYNEQFF,TGTGCCAGCAGTTACTCCCCTGGACTAGCGGGAGGGTCGAGCTCCTACAATGAGCAGTTCTTC,TRBV6-2/TRBV6-3,TRBD2,TRBJ2-1,.
CASRIDRALSYEQYF,TGTGCCAGCAGGATCGACAGGGCTCTCTCCTACGAGCAGTACTTC,TRBV28,TRBD1,TRBJ2-7,.
CASSKGDKGYTGELFF,TGTGCCAGCAGCAAAGGGGACAAAGGGTACACCGGGGAGCTGTTTTTT,TRBV21-1,.,TRBJ2-2,.
CATSRDQAQPQHF,TGTGCCACCAGCAGAGATCAAGCTCAGCCCCAGCATTTT,TRBV15,.,TRBJ1-5,.
CASSQPGGGAPSYEQYF,TGCGCCAGCAGCCAACCAGGTGGAGGGGCCCCCTCCTACGAGCAGTACTTC,TRBV4-1,.,TRBJ2-7,.
CASSFTTGGEQYF,TGTGCCAGCAGCTTCACGACAGGGGGCGAGCAGTACTTC,TRBV5-4,TRBD1,TRBJ2-7,.
CASSRLAGYNEQFF,TGCGCCAGCAGCAGACTAGCGGGGTACAATGAGCAGTTCTTC,TRBV5-1,TRBD2,TRBJ2-1,.
CASRPPGQGYGYTF,TGTGCCAGCAGGCCTCCGGGACAGGGCTATGGCTACACCTTC,TRBV6-5,TRBD1,TRBJ1-2,.
CATSDRGGQSGELFF,TGTGCCACCAGTGATAGGGGGGGGCAGAGCGGGGAGCTGTTTTTT,TRBV24-1,.,TRBJ2-2,.
CASTPGTGLFGELFF,TGTGCCAGCACCCCCGGGACAGGGTTATTCGGGGAGCTGTTTTTT,TRBV27,TRBD1,TRBJ2-2,once
CASSLGAQTEAFF,TGTGCCAGCAGCTTAGGGGCGCAGACTGAAGCTTTCTTT,TRBV7-2,.,TRBJ1-1,.
CASSPGGVPNEKLFF,TGTGCCAGCTCACCCGGTGGAGTTCCTAATGAAAAACTGTTTTTT,TRBV18,.,TRBJ1-4,.
CASSYPGQGTYEQYF,TGTGCCAGCAGTTACCCGGGACAGGGTACCTACGAGCAGTACTTC,TRBV6-6,TRBD1,TRBJ2-7,.
CASSQEFSGDYNEQFF,TGTGCCAGCAGCCAAGAATTCTCCGGGGATTACAATGAGCAGTTCTTC,TRBV14,.,TRBJ2-1,.
CASSLVQGNQPQHF,TGTGCCAGCAGCTTGGTGCAGGGAAATCAGCCCCAGCATTTT,TRBV5-5,.,TRBJ1-5,.
CASSSAFGLAGEASYEQYF,TGTGCCAGCAGCTCAGCCTTCGGACTAGCGGGAGAGGCCTCCTACGAGCAGTACTTC,TRBV13,TRBD2,TRBJ2-7,few
CASSETGFKNIQYF,TGTGCCAGCAGTGAGACAGGGTTCAAAAACATTCAGTACTTC,TRBV2,TRBD1,TRBJ2-4,.
CASSAGTGDGNQPQHF,TGTGCCAGCAGCGCCGGGACAGGGGATGGCAATCAGCCCCAGCATTTT,TRBV3-1/TRBV3-2,TRBD1,TRBJ1-5,once
CASSAGQVPYEQYF,TGTGCCAGCAGTGCGGGACAGGTCCCCTACGAGCAGTACTTC,TRBV9,TRBD1,TRBJ2-7,.
CASSPLAGTNTGELFF,TGTGCCAGCAGCCCTCTAGCGGGAACGAACACCGGGGAGCTGTTTTTT,TRBV7-2,TRBD2,TRBJ2-2,.